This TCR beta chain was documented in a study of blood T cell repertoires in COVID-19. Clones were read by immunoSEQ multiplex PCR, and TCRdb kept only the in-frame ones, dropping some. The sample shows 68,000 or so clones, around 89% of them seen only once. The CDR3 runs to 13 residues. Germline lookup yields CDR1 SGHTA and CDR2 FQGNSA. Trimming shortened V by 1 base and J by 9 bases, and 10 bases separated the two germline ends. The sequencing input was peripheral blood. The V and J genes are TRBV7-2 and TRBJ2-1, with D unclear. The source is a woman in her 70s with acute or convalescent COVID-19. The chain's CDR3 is CASSLDQAFEQFF. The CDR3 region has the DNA TGTGCCAGCAGCTTAGACCAGGCATTTGAGCAGTTCTTC. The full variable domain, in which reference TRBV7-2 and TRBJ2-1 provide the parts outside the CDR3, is GAGVSQSPSNKVTEKGKDVELRCDPISGHTALYWYRQSLGQGLEFLIYFQGNSAPDKSGLPSDRFSAERTGGSVSTLTIQRTQQEDSAVYLCASSLDQAFEQFFGPGTRLTVL.